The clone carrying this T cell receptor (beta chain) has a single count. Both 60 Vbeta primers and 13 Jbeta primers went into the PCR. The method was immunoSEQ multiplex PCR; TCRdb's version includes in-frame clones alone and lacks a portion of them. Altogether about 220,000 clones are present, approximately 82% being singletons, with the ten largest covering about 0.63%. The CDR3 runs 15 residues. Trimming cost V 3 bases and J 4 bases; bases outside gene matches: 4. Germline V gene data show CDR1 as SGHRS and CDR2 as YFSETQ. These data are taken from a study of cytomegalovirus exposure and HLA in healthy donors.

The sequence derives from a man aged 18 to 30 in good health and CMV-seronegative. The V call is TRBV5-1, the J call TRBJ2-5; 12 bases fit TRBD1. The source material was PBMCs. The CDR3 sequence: CASSSGTGGVETQYF. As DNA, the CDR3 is TGCGCCAGCAGCTCCGGGACAGGGGGCGTAGAGACCCAGTACTTC.